Presented here are 10 T cell receptor beta chains from one specimen sequenced in a study of graft-versus-host responses after intestinal transplantation. Libraries were prepared by immunoSEQ multiplex PCR; TCRdb keeps only in-frame clonotypes and omits some of them. The table has 15,000 to 20,000 clones, approximately 88% seen once; the top ten hold roughly 5.6%. The material was PBMCs, obtained approximately 110 days after intestinal transplant. The receptor set was obtained from a human patient who received an intestinal transplant, so some T cells may come from the graft donor.

The chain uses TRBV7-6 and TRBJ2-7; a weak D match, TRBD2 (6 bases). Germline CDR1 SGHVS, CDR2 FNYEAQ. The CDR3 has 19 residues. The V and J ends lost 1 base and 3 bases respectively, with 25 bases between them. The CDR3 region has the DNA TGTGCCAGCAGCTTAGAAGTCGCGGGACCCACCTTCCTACACTACGAGCAGTACTTC. Its protein is CASSLEVAGPTFLHYEQYF.

The chain carries TRBV7-3 and TRBJ2-3; TRBD2 matches 9 bases. The CDR3 has 17 residues. The germline CDR1 and CDR2 sequences are SGHTA and FQGTGA. The V segment lost 3 bases and the J segment 3 bases; nucleotides outside the gene matches: 10. In DNA, the CDR3 is TGTGCCAGCAGCTTCTCGTCGGGACTAGCTTGGACAGATACGCAGTATTTT. Amino acid sequence: CASSFSSGLAWTDTQYF.

The chain recombines TRBV7-9 with TRBJ2-7; D gene unclear. The CDR3 runs to 12 residues. Germline loops: CDR1 SEHNR, CDR2 FQNEAQ (reference sequence). The V end was cut by 4 bases, the J end by 5 bases, with 9 bases between. CDR3 amino acids: CASSSIRDEQYF. CDR3 nucleotide sequence: TGTGCCAGCAGCTCAATAAGGGACGAGCAGTACTTC.

The chain uses TRBV6-5 and TRBJ2-5, with no clear D. Germline CDR1 MNHEY, CDR2 SVGAGI. The germline V and J ends were trimmed by 0 bases and 4 bases, with 9 bases remaining between them. The CDR3 loop spans 14 amino acids. The CDR3 loop reads CASSYSAVPETQYF. In nucleotides, the CDR3 is TGTGCCAGCAGTTACTCGGCGGTCCCAGAGACCCAGTACTTC.

V and J are TRBV30 and TRBJ1-4; D uncertain. CDR3 size: 10 residues. Germline V CDR1 and CDR2: GTSNPN, SVGIG (reference sequence). Trimming pared 5 bases from V and 6 bases from J, leaving 4 bases between. The CDR3 sequence: CAWQDEKLFF. In DNA, the CDR3 is TGTGCCTGGCAGGATGAAAAACTGTTTTTT.

The CDR3 reads CASSSRDSGQPQHF. Written as DNA, the CDR3 is TGTGCCAGCAGTTCCAGGGATTCGGGGCAGCCCCAGCATTTT. This chain uses TRBV6-5 with TRBJ1-5, with TRBD1 as a possible D gene (5 bases). Trimming stripped 4 bases from V and 7 bases from J, with 14 bases between. The CDR3 is 14 residues long. The germline V gene encodes CDR1 MNHEY and CDR2 SVGAGI.

CDR3 protein: CASSLWRGRGGYTF. CDR3 DNA sequence: TGTGCCAGCAGCTTGTGGCGGGGTCGAGGTGGCTACACCTTC. The chain links TRBV5-6 to TRBJ1-2; unclear D gene. The CDR3 sequence is 14 residues long. Germline lookup yields CDR1 SGHDT and CDR2 YYEEEE. Trimming took 1 base from V and 7 from J, leaving 14 bases between them.

In this sample, this clone turned up once. V gene TRBV28 combines with J gene TRBJ2-7; tentatively, D is TRBD1 (6 bases). The CDR3 runs to 14 residues. With 3 bases removed from V and 0 bases from J, the gap between germline ends came to 9 bases. Germline CDR1 MDHEN, CDR2 SYDVKM. The CDR3 loop reads CASSFDRSSYEQYF. CDR3 nucleotide sequence: TGTGCCAGCAGTTTCGACAGGAGCTCCTACGAGCAGTACTTC.

The CDR3 DNA sequence: TGTGCCAGCGCAGTTTACGAGCAGTACTTC. Amino acid sequence: CASAVYEQYF. This chain connects TRBV6-5 to TRBJ2-7; no clear D gene. This CDR3 region has 10 residues. The germline V gene has CDR1 MNHEY and CDR2 SVGAGI. V shed 8 bases and J shed 4 bases, with 6 bases lying between them.

This chain links TRBV19 with TRBJ2-5, with 8 positions matching TRBD2. V shed 7 bases and J 5 bases; nucleotides not matched to a gene: 9. The CDR3 length is 14 residues. Germline CDR1 LNHDA, CDR2 SQIVND (reference sequence). Written as DNA, the CDR3 is TGTGCCAGTAATCAAGCGGGAGTTAGTGAGACCCAGTACTTC. The encoded protein is CASNQAGVSETQYF. Looking up the rest from reference TRBV19 and TRBJ2-5 gives the full variable domain: DGGITQSPKYLFRKEGQNVTLSCEQNLNHDAMYWYRQDPGQGLRLIYYSQIVNDFQKGDIAEGYSVSREKKESFPLTVTSAQKNPTAFYLCASNQAGVSETQYFGPGTRLLVL.